This TCR beta chain comes out of a study of CD8+ T cells in alopecia areata. Study findings and constraints: Tofacitinib significantly brought down scalp clonality and expanded CD8+ clones among top 100.

Extracted RNA was reverse transcribed into cDNA, the sequencing template. The method was immunoSEQ multiplex PCR; TCRdb's version includes in-frame clones alone and lacks a portion of them. The repertoire includes some 110,000 clones, roughly three fifths of them detected once, and 9.5% to 15% sits in the top ten. Notes on this clone: Its specificity is not known.

Germline-derived CDR1 and CDR2 are SGDLS and YYNGEE. This CDR3 is 15 amino acids long. V shed 4 bases and J shed 5 bases, with 16 bases lying between them. Treatment denoted: oral pan-JAK inhibitor, 5-10 mg twice daily. Source: CD8+ T cells sorted from blood, taken at week 24, from a patient treated with tofacitinib. This chain joins TRBV9 and TRBJ2-1, with TRBD1 as a possible D gene (8 bases). This TCR came from a human donor with alopecia areata. DNA for the CDR3: TGTGCCAGCAGCCCCCACAGGGGGGGAGACAATGAGCAGTTCTTC. Amino acids: CASSPHRGGDNEQFF.